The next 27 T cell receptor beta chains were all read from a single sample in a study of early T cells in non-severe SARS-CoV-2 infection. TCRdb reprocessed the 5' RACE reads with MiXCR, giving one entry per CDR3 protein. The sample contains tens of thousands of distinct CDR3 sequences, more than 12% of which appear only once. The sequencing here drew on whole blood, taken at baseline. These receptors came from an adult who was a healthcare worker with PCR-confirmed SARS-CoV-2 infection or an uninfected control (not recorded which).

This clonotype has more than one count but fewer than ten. The CDR3 is CTIRERERSNTGELFF. The CDR3 bases are TGCACCATCCGGGAGCGGGAGAGGTCGAACACCGGGGAGCTGTTTTTT. The chain combines TRBV20-1 with TRBJ2-2, with 8 positions matching TRBD2. The CDR3 extends over 16 amino acids. Germline assignment: CDR1 DFQATT and CDR2 SNEGSKA (reference sequence).

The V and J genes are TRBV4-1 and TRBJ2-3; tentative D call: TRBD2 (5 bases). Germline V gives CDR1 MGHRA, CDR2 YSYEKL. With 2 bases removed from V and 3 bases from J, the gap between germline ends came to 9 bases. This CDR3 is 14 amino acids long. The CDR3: CASSQSPGTDTQYF. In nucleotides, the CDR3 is TGCGCCAGCAGCCAATCCCCGGGGACAGATACGCAGTATTTT.

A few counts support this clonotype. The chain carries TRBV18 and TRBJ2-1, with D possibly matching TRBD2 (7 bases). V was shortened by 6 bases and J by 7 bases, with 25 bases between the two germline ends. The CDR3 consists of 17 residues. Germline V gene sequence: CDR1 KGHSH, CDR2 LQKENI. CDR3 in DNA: TGTGCCAGCTCGGAAGCCTCCGGGGGCGGGAGCGCGAATGAGCAGTTCTTC. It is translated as CASSEASGGGSANEQFF.

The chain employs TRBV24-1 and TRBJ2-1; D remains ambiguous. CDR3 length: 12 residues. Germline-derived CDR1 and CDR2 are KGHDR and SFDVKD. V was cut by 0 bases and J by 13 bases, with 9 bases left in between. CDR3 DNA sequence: TGTGCCACCAGTGATTTGGAGCGTCACCAGTTCTTC. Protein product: CATSDLERHQFF.

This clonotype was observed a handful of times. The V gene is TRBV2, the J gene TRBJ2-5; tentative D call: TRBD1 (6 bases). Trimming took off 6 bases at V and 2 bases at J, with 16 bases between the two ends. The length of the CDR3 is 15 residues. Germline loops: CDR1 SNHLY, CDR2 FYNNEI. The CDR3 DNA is TGTGCCAGCAGCCAACAGGGAATGGCTCAAGAGACCCAGTACTTC. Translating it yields CASSQQGMAQETQYF.

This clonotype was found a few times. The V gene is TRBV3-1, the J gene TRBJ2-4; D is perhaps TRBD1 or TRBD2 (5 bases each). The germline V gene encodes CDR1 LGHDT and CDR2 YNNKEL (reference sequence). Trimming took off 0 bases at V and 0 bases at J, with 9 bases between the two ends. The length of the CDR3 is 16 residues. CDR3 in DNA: TGTGCCAGCAGCCAAGATCCTGGGACAGCCAAAAACATTCAGTACTTC. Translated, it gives CASSQDPGTAKNIQYF.

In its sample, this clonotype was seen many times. Written as DNA, the CDR3 is TGTGCCAGCAGACTTTATACCGGGACACTGAACACCGGGGAGCTGTTTTTT. Translating gives CASRLYTGTLNTGELFF. The chain uses TRBV28 and TRBJ2-2, with a weak D call TRBD1 (6 bases). The CDR3 is 17 amino acids. V was shortened by 6 bases and J by 1 base, with 18 bases between the two germline ends. The germline gives CDR1 MDHEN, CDR2 SYDVKM.

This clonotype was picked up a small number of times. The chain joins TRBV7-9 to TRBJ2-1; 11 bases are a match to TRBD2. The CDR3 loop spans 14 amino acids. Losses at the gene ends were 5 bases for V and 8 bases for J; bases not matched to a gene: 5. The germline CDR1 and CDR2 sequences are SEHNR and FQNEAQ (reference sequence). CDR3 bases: TGTGCCAGCAGCCCCCGACTAGCGGGATATGAGCAGTTCTTC. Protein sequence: CASSPRLAGYEQFF. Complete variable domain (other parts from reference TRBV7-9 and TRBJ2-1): DTGVSQNPRHKITKRGQNVTFRCDPISEHNRLYWYRQTLGQGPEFLTYFQNEAQLEKSRLLSDRFSAERPKGSFSTLEIQRTEQGDSAMYLCASSPRLAGYEQFFGPGTRLTVL.

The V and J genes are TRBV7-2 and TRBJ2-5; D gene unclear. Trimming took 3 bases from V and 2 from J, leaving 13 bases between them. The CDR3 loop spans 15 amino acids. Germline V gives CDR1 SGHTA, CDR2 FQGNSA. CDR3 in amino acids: CASSFQRPKQETQYF. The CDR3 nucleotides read TGTGCCAGCAGCTTCCAGCGACCCAAACAAGAGACCCAGTACTTC.

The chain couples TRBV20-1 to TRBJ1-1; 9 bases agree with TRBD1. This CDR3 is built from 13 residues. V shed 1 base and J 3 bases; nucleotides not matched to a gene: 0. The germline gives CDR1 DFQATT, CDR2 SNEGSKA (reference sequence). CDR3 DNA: TGCAGTGCTAGAGGGACAGGGGACACTGAAGCTTTCTTT. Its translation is CSARGTGDTEAFF.

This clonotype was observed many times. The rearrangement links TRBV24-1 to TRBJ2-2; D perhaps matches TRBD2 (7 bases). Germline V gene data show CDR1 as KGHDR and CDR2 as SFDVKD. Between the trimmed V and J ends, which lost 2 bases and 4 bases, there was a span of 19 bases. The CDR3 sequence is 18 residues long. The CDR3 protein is CATSDSDIGGGRTGELFF. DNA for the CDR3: TGTGCCACCAGTGATTCCGACATCGGCGGGGGCCGCACCGGGGAGCTGTTTTTT.

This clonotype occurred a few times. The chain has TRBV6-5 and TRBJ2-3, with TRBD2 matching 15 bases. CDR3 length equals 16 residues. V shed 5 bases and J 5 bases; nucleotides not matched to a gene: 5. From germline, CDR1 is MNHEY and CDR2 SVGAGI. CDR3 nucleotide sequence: TGTGCCAGCAGTACGGGACTAGCGGGAGGAGAAGATACGCAGTATTTT. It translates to CASSTGLAGGEDTQYF.

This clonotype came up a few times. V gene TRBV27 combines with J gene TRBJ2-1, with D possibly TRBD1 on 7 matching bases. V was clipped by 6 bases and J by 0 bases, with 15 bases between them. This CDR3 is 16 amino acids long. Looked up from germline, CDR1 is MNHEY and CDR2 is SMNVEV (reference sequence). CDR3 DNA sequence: TGTGCCAGCAGGGCAGGGGGGTTGAGCTCCTACAATGAGCAGTTCTTC. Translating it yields CASRAGGLSSYNEQFF.

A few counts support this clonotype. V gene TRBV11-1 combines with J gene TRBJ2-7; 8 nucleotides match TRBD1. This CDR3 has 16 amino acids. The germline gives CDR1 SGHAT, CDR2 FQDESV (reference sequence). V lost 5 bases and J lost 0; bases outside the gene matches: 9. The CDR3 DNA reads TGTGCCAGCAGCGGAAAACGGGACAGGTTCTCCTACGAGCAGTACTTC. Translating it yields CASSGKRDRFSYEQYF.

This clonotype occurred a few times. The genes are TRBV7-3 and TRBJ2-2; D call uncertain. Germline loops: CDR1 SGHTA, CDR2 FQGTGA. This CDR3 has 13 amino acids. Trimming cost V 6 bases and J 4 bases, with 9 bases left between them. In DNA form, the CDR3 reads TGTGCCAGCAGATCTCAGATCACCGGGGAGCTGTTTTTT. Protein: CASRSQITGELFF. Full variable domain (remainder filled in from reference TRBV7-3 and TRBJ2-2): GAGVSQTPSNKVTEKGKYVELRCDPISGHTALYWYRQSLGQGPEFLIYFQGTGAADDSGLPNDRFFAVRPEGSVSTLKIQRTERGDSAVYLCASRSQITGELFFGEGSRLTVL.

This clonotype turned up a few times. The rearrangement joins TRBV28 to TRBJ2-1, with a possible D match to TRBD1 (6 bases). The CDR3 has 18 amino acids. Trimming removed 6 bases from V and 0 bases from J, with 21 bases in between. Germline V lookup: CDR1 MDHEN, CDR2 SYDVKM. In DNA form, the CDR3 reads TGTGCCAGCAGCCCTTTTGCCCCGGCCAGGGGCTCCTACAATGAGCAGTTCTTC. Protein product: CASSPFAPARGSYNEQFF.

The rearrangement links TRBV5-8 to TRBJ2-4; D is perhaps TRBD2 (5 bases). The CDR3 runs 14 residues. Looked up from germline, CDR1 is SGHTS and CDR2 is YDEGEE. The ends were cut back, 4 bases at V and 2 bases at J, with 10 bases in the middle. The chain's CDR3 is CASSLLATKNIQYF. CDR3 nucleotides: TGTGCCAGCAGCCTATTAGCGACCAAAAACATTCAGTACTTC.

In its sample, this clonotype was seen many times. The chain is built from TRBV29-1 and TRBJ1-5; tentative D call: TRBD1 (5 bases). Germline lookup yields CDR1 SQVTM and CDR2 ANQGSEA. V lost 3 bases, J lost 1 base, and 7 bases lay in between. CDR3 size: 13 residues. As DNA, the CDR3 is TGCAGCGTTGAGGCAGGGAGCAATCAGCCCCAGCATTTT. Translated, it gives CSVEAGSNQPQHF.

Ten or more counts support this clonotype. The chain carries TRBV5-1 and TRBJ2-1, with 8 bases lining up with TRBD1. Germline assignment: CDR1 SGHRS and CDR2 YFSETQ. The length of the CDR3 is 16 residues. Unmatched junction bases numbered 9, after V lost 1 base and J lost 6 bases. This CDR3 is CASSLRGQGASNEQFF. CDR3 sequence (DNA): TGCGCCAGCAGCTTGAGAGGGCAGGGGGCTAGCAATGAGCAGTTCTTC.

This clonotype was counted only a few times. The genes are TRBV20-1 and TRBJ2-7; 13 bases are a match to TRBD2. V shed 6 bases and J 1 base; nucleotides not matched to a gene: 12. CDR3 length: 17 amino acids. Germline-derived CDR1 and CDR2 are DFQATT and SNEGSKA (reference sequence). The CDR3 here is CSAPGLAGVGKSYEQYF. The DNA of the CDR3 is TGCAGTGCCCCCGGACTAGCGGGAGTGGGAAAGTCCTACGAGCAGTACTTC.

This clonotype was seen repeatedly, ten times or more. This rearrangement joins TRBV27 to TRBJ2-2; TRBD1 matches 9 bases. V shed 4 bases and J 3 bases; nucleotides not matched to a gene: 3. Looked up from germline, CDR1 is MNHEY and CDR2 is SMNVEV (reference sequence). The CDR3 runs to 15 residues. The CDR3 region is CASSSGTGHTGELFF. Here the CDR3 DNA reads TGTGCCAGCAGTTCCGGGACAGGGCACACCGGGGAGCTGTTTTTT.

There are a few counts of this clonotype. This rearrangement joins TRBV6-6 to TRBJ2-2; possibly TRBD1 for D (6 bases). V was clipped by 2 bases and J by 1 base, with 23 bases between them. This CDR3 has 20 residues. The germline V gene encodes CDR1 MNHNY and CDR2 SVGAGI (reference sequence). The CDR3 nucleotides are TGTGCCAGCAGTTACATAGGAATTCGCAGGGGCCAAGTGAACACCGGGGAGCTGTTTTTT. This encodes CASSYIGIRRGQVNTGELFF.

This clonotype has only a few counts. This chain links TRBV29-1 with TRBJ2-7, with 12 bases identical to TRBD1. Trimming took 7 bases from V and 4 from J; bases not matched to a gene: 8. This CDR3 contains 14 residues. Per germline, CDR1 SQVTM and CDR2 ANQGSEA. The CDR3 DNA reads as TGCAGCGCGGGAGGGACAGGGGGCTCTTACGAGCAGTACTTC. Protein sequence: CSAGGTGGSYEQYF.

The DNA for the CDR3 is TGTGCCAGCAGCCCGGATACAGGGGTGGTAAAACTGTTTTTT. Amino acid sequence: CASSPDTGVVKLFF. The chain uses TRBV7-9 and TRBJ1-4, with 7 bases identical to TRBD1. The CDR3 totals 14 residues. After removal of 5 bases from V and 10 bases from J, the junction contained 10 bases not matched to a gene. Germline V gene sequence: CDR1 SEHNR, CDR2 FQNEAQ (reference sequence).

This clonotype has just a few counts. The CDR3 sequence is CASSNQRGGRQFF. CDR3 nucleotides: TGTGCCAGCAGCAATCAGAGAGGAGGGCGGCAGTTCTTC. The chain links TRBV7-2 to TRBJ2-1; the D gene is possibly TRBD2 (6 bases). Trimming took 5 bases from V and 12 from J, leaving 17 bases between them. The CDR3 has 13 amino acids. CDR1 is SGHTA and CDR2 is FQGNSA in the germline V gene.

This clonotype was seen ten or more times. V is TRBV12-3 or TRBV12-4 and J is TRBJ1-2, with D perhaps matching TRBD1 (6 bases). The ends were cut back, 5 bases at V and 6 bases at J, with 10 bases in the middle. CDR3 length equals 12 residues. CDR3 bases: TGTGCCAGCAGTCACGCAGGGGATGGCTACACCTTC. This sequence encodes CASSHAGDGYTF.

The CDR3: CASSWGGPYEQYF. The CDR3 coding sequence is TGTGCCAGCAGTTGGGGAGGGCCCTACGAGCAGTACTTC. This chain joins TRBV12-3 or TRBV12-4 and TRBJ2-7; the match to TRBD2 covers 7 bases. The CDR3 consists of 13 residues. Trimming took 4 bases from V and 2 from J; bases not matched to a gene: 2.